These 25 T cell receptor beta chains were all obtained from the same sample, sequenced in a study of CD8 T cells in ankylosing spondylitis. MiXCR, run by TCRdb on the 5' RACE reads, gives a single entry per CDR3 protein. Of about 220,000 distinct CDR3 sequences listed, about 10% are singletons. Sequenced: blood, either unsorted or a sorted T cell fraction (not recorded which). The receptor source for this set is a male donor with ankylosing spondylitis or in good health (not recorded which).

The rearrangement joins TRBV30 to TRBJ2-7; D unclear. The CDR3 covers 11 residues. Trimming left V 1 base short and J 6 bases short, with 7 bases between. Germline V lookup: CDR1 GTSNPN, CDR2 SVGIG (reference sequence). CDR3 nucleotides: TGTGCCTGGAGTGGAATGTCCGAGCAGTACTTC. It translates to CAWSGMSEQYF.

This clonotype was detected ten times or more. The chain employs TRBV5-4 and TRBJ1-4, with no clear D. This CDR3 spans 14 amino acids. The germline V gene has CDR1 SGHNT and CDR2 YYREEE (reference sequence). With 0 bases removed from V and 4 bases from J, the gap between germline ends came to 7 bases. This chain's CDR3 is CASSLAGVNEKLFF. The CDR3 DNA sequence: TGTGCCAGCAGCTTGGCGGGAGTTAATGAAAAACTGTTTTTT.

The chain employs TRBV7-3 and TRBJ1-3; D not certain. Trimming removed 5 bases at V and 11 bases at J, with 13 bases between. Germline V gene lookup returns CDR1 SGHTA and CDR2 FQGTGA. The CDR3 sequence is 12 residues long. Here the CDR3 reads CASSGGGLPIYF. The CDR3 nucleotides read TGTGCCAGCAGCGGCGGCGGCCTCCCCATATATTTT.

The sample holds many counts of this clonotype. The V call is TRBV24-1, the J call TRBJ2-3; D could derive from TRBD1 or TRBD2 (5 bases each). The CDR3 has 17 amino acids. Trimming cost V 4 bases and J 4 bases, with 20 bases left between them. The germline V gene encodes CDR1 KGHDR and CDR2 SFDVKD. DNA of the CDR3: TGTGCCACCAGTGACCCCCGGGGCGGGCCCCCTCCAGATACGCAGTATTTT. It translates to CATSDPRGGPPPDTQYF.

The chain employs TRBV18 and TRBJ2-7, with D possibly being TRBD1 (6 bases). Germline-derived CDR1 and CDR2 are KGHSH and LQKENI. V was clipped by 2 bases and J by 0 bases, with 11 bases between them. This CDR3 contains 15 residues. The CDR3 nucleotides are TGTGCCAGCTCACCATCGCAGGGGTACTCCTACGAGCAGTACTTC. It translates to CASSPSQGYSYEQYF.

This chain connects TRBV7-3 to TRBJ2-1; TRBD2 matches 12 bases. Germline assignment: CDR1 SGHTA and CDR2 FQGTGA. V lost 3 bases to trimming and J lost 9 bases; unmatched junction nucleotides: 6. The CDR3 loop spans 15 amino acids. In DNA, the CDR3 is TGTGCCAGCAGCTTGACTAGCGGGGGTGAGGGTGAGCAGTTCTTC. It translates to CASSLTSGGEGEQFF.

The chain is built from TRBV19 and TRBJ1-5, with D perhaps matching TRBD1 (6 bases). This CDR3 region has 13 residues. V was shortened by 7 bases and J by 4 bases, with 11 bases between the two germline ends. In germline, CDR1 is LNHDA, CDR2 SQIVND (reference sequence). CDR3 protein: CASKGGGNQPQHF. The CDR3 coding sequence is TGTGCCAGTAAGGGGGGCGGTAATCAGCCCCAGCATTTT.

The V gene is TRBV6-1, the J gene TRBJ1-2; possible D gene TRBD1, 5 bases. Looked up from germline, CDR1 is MNHNS and CDR2 is SASEGT. CDR3 size: 17 residues. V was pared by 6 bases and J by 4 bases, with 24 bases between. CDR3 amino acids: CASSEMGREFGIYGYTF. The CDR3 DNA reads TGTGCCAGCAGCGAGATGGGGCGGGAATTCGGCATCTATGGCTACACCTTC.

This clonotype was counted ten times or more. The V call is TRBV3-1, the J call TRBJ2-5, with 9 bases lining up with TRBD2. V trimming: 3 bases; J trimming: 4 bases; junction bases outside the gene matches: 0. CDR1 and CDR2 (germline): LGHDT, YNNKEL (reference sequence). This CDR3 has 13 residues. CDR3 in amino acids: CASSQTSGETQYF. CDR3 DNA: TGTGCCAGCAGCCAGACTAGCGGAGAGACCCAGTACTTC.

This clonotype was detected many times. The chain is built from TRBV5-1 and TRBJ2-3; tentatively, D is TRBD2 (5 bases). The CDR3 contains 15 residues. Trimming removed 0 bases at V and 4 bases at J, with 12 bases between. Germline CDR1 and CDR2: SGHRS and YFSETQ. This CDR3 is CASSLADFEPDTQYF. CDR3 nucleotide sequence: TGCGCCAGCAGCTTGGCGGACTTTGAGCCAGATACGCAGTATTTT.

Only a few counts were recorded for this clonotype. The chain carries TRBV30 and TRBJ2-5; D is possibly TRBD1 (6 bases). V lost 5 bases and J lost 2, with 9 bases in between. Germline V gene data show CDR1 as GTSNPN and CDR2 as SVGIG (reference sequence). This CDR3 is built from 12 residues. The DNA of the CDR3 is TGTGCCTGGGAGGACAGACAAGAGACCCAGTACTTC. Translation: CAWEDRQETQYF.

V gene TRBV5-1 combines with J gene TRBJ2-7; D remains ambiguous. Germline-derived CDR1 and CDR2 are SGHRS and YFSETQ. The CDR3 covers 15 residues. Between the trimmed V and J ends, which lost 0 bases and 2 bases, there was a span of 12 bases. The CDR3: CASSLGLVRTYEQYF. DNA for the CDR3: TGCGCCAGCAGCTTGGGACTTGTCAGGACCTACGAGCAGTACTTC.

This clonotype has ten or more counts. The CDR3 sequence is CASSYSEDTEAFF. CDR3 DNA: TGTGCCAGCAGTTACTCTGAGGACACTGAAGCTTTCTTT. The V call is TRBV6-6, the J call TRBJ1-1; D is unresolved. Trimming left V 0 bases short and J 3 bases short, with 5 bases between. The CDR3 has 13 residues. From germline, CDR1 is MNHNY and CDR2 SVGAGI (reference sequence).

This clonotype occurred many times. The chain joins TRBV20-1 to TRBJ2-5; maybe TRBD1 (6 bases). V was pared by 6 bases and J by 4 bases, with 15 bases between. CDR3 length: 13 residues. Germline CDR1 is DFQATT and CDR2 is SNEGSKA (reference sequence). The chain's CDR3 is CSAGAGGVETQYF. CDR3 nucleotides: TGCAGTGCCGGGGCTGGGGGCGTAGAGACCCAGTACTTC.

This clonotype appeared many times. The rearrangement joins TRBV29-1 to TRBJ1-2, with 8 bases identical to TRBD1. CDR1 and CDR2 from the germline V gene are SQVTM and ANQGSEA. CDR3 length equals 15 residues. V was clipped by 1 base and J by 7 bases; unmatched bases: 11. CDR3 amino acids: CSVEGLEGRGPGYTF. CDR3 coding DNA: TGCAGCGTTGAAGGATTGGAGGGCAGGGGGCCTGGCTACACCTTC.

The chain couples TRBV7-2 to TRBJ1-6, with 7 positions matching TRBD1. The CDR3 length is 16 residues. Germline values: CDR1 SGHTA, CDR2 FQGNSA. With V trimmed by 0 bases and J by 9 bases, 8 bases remained unmatched. The CDR3 is CASSLAAGGRASPLHF. CDR3 in DNA: TGTGCCAGCAGCTTAGCGGCAGGGGGTAGGGCTTCACCCCTCCACTTT.

The chain joins TRBV2 to TRBJ2-2; D uncertain. The CDR3 sequence is 13 residues long. Germline CDR1 is SNHLY and CDR2 is FYNNEI. V lost 5 bases and J 5 bases, leaving 9 bases between the germline ends. For the CDR3, the DNA is TGTGCCAGCAGTTTTGTTCCTACCGGGGAGCTGTTTTTT. Protein sequence: CASSFVPTGELFF.

This clonotype was seen many times. The DNA of the CDR3 is TGTGCCAGCAGGGGACAGGGTCGGGAGCAGTACTTC. Its protein is CASRGQGREQYF. V is TRBV12-3 or TRBV12-4 and J is TRBJ2-7; 9 positions agree with TRBD1. The V segment lost 6 bases and the J segment 7 bases; nucleotides outside the gene matches: 4. This CDR3 is 12 amino acids long.

CDR3 region: CASIPDRGRGQPQHF. The CDR3 bases are TGTGCCAGCATCCCGGACAGGGGGCGCGGTCAGCCCCAGCATTTT. J is TRBJ1-5 and V is TRBV6-2 or TRBV6-3; 11 positions agree with TRBD1. Germline assignment: CDR1 MNHEY and CDR2 SVGEGT. This CDR3 spans 15 amino acids. With V trimmed by 7 bases and J by 6 bases, 8 bases remained unmatched.

This clonotype occurred many times. This chain links TRBV28 with TRBJ1-1; D ambiguous. Per the germline V gene, CDR1 is MDHEN and CDR2 is SYDVKM. CDR3 length equals 13 residues. V lost 6 bases, J lost 6 bases, and 14 bases lay in between. The CDR3 loop is CASSQGRLPEAFF. The CDR3 nucleotides are TGTGCCAGCAGCCAAGGACGCCTCCCTGAAGCTTTCTTT.

This clonotype occurred many times. This chain joins TRBV5-1 and TRBJ1-1; no reliable D call. Deletions cut 4 bases from V and 5 bases from J, with 6 bases between. This CDR3 has 11 residues. Germline V gene data show CDR1 as SGHRS and CDR2 as YFSETQ. In DNA form, the CDR3 reads TGCGCCAGCAGCGGTTCGACTGAAGCTTTCTTT. Protein product: CASSGSTEAFF.

The genes are TRBV3-1 and TRBJ1-3; D gene unclear. The CDR3 length is 13 residues. Deletions cut 0 bases from V and 3 bases from J, with 3 bases between. Per the germline V gene, CDR1 is LGHDT and CDR2 is YNNKEL (reference sequence). CDR3 residues: CASSQDLGNTIYF. The CDR3 bases are TGTGCCAGCAGCCAAGATCTTGGAAACACCATATATTTT.

In its sample, this clonotype was seen many times. This chain connects TRBV5-1 to TRBJ2-5; 12 bases map to TRBD2. Germline-derived CDR1 and CDR2 are SGHRS and YFSETQ. Losses at the gene ends were 5 bases for V and 5 bases for J; bases not matched to a gene: 7. The CDR3 is 15 residues long. The CDR3 DNA is TGCGCCAGCAGTGGGGGGACTAGCGGGTCGGAGACCCAGTACTTC. Translation gives CASSGGTSGSETQYF.

At least ten counts were recorded for this clonotype. The V gene is TRBV3-1, the J gene TRBJ1-1, with D possibly matching TRBD1 (6 bases). Trimming cost V 3 bases and J 4 bases, with 9 bases left between them. CDR1 LGHDT and CDR2 YNNKEL come from the germline V gene (reference sequence). The CDR3 sequence is 13 residues long. DNA of the CDR3: TGTGCCAGCAGCCAGGGGGCGAGCACTGAAGCTTTCTTT. Translating gives CASSQGASTEAFF.

This clonotype was counted ten times or more. The chain combines TRBV5-1 with TRBJ2-1; the match to TRBD1 covers 7 bases. Germline V CDR1 and CDR2: SGHRS, YFSETQ. The CDR3 is 16 residues long. After removal of 2 bases from V and 1 base from J, the junction contained 6 bases not matched to a gene. The CDR3 nucleotides are TGCGCCAGCAGCTTAACAGGGGAGAAGTCCTACAATGAGCAGTTCTTC. This codes for CASSLTGEKSYNEQFF.